The clone carrying this T cell receptor (beta chain) has just a few counts. The target antigen is unknown. CDR3-region Arm-PCR and iRepertoire HTBI primers produced the TCR beta libraries. TCRdb fed the multiplex PCR reads into MiXCR, producing one record per CDR3 protein. The repertoire includes 520,000 or so distinct CDR3 sequences, about 11% of them detected once, and 8.9% sits in the top ten. The entry originates in a study of regulatory T cells in long-lasting Graves disease. Time point in this sample: newly diagnosed GD, antithyroid drugs for less than 3 months. The TCR library was made from RNA extracted from PBMCs. Study outcomes and limitations: Whereas new patients shared 900 to 1,000 public clonotypes, persistent patients shared more, at about 3,000.

Germline V gives CDR1 MNHEY, CDR2 SVGEGT. Germline trimming cut 2 bases from V and 8 bases from J; bases unmatched to any gene: 6. The CDR3 loop spans 15 amino acids. A further study also used this sample, focusing on T cells in Graves' hyperthyroidism and ophthalmopathy. This second report adds: HTBI primers were employed in a first-round RT-PCR of the TCR CDR3. Stable hyperthyroidism was separated from ophthalmopathy by a model based on 13 V-J features.

The sequence came from a woman aged 25 to 39 with Graves disease. Source: peripheral blood mononuclear cells (PBMCs), taken at new diagnosis, from a patient treated with antithyroid drugs. The chain links TRBV6-2 or TRBV6-3 to TRBJ1-4; 9 nucleotides match TRBD1. CDR3 nucleotides: TGTGCCAGCAGTTACGCGGGACAGGGCCAAGAAAAACTGTTTTTT. Its translation: CASSYAGQGQEKLFF.